This T cell receptor (beta chain) was recorded in a study of cytomegalovirus exposure and HLA in healthy donors. The study, taken as a whole, reports: HLA restriction was apparent for most CMV-associated TCR beta chains in a later analysis. Overall, some 160 TCR beta chains were annotated as cytomegalovirus-associated. A reported reduction in N-insertions relative to the approximately 640-donor mean was seen in an Asian-associated ancestry cluster in a later analysis.

With respect to this clone: Its specificity is not known.

Trimming left V 4 bases short and J 1 base short, with 7 bases between. The CDR3 contains 13 residues. Germline V CDR1 and CDR2: MNHEY, SVGAGI. It was with 60 Vbeta and 13 Jbeta primers that the PCR ran. The assay was immunoSEQ multiplex PCR, and TCRdb's table has in-frame clones only and misses some. The specimen's table records around 130,000 clones. The V and J genes are TRBV6-5 and TRBJ1-1; D not certain. The sequenced sample consisted of PBMCs. This clonotype was sampled from a woman aged 40 to 49 in good health and CMV-seronegative. The CDR3 DNA reads TGTGCCAGCAGTTTCTACAGGAACACTGAAGCTTTCTTT. Protein: CASSFYRNTEAFF.